This TCR beta chain was documented in a study of shared clonotypes between healthy human individuals. About the research overall: Aged between 18 and 49, the donors were two women and three men.

Profiling relied on immunoSEQ multiplex PCR, and the TCRdb table lists in-frame clones only, not all of them. Of approximately 980,000 clones listed, over 75% were seen once; the top ten hold over 1.3%. Sequenced material: memory CD4+ T cells sorted from blood. Subset: CD45RA-negative fraction. The receptor comes from a man younger than 35 in good health.

The CDR3 sequence is CASTSSGSSYEQYF. In DNA form, the CDR3 reads TGTGCCAGCACTAGTAGCGGGAGTTCGTACGAGCAGTACTTC. The chain combines TRBV6-1 with TRBJ2-7, with 9 bases identical to TRBD2. Germline assignment: CDR1 MNHNS and CDR2 SASEGT. Trimming took 7 bases from V and 4 from J; bases not matched to a gene: 8. The CDR3 contains 14 residues.